This TCR beta chain was identified in a study of blood T cell repertoires in COVID-19. Measured with immunoSEQ multiplex PCR; TCRdb has only the in-frame clones, and not every one. The sample includes about 330,000 clones, 70% to 90% of them seen just once. The CDR3 consists of 18 residues. Trimming removed 7 bases from V and 3 bases from J; junction bases left unmatched: 14. From germline, CDR1 is LNHNV and CDR2 YYDKDF (reference sequence). The TCR sequence derives from a human donor in a cohort sampled during active COVID-19. V and J are TRBV15 and TRBJ2-3; 12 bases are shared with TRBD1. Specimen: peripheral blood. The CDR3 bases are TGTGCCACCAAGGGACAGGGGGCCCCTATCGTGGGAACAGATACGCAGTATTTT. This codes for CATKGQGAPIVGTDTQYF.